These 30 T cell receptor beta chains originate from one sample sequenced in a study of prognosis after radiotherapy for stage I lung cancer. Amplification of TCR beta CDR3 from genomic DNA used two-round multiplex PCR. Primers specific to each TRBV and TRBJ gene drove first-round PCR. TCRdb analysed the multiplex PCR reads with MiXCR anew, one entry per CDR3 protein. The top ten hold roughly 27% of the sample, which has around 20,000 distinct CDR3 sequences, about three fifths seen once. This sample comprised PBMCs, obtained before or after stereotactic body radiation therapy (not recorded which). The receptors stem from a donor over 45 with non-small cell lung cancer.

This clonotype was counted many times. The gene calls are TRBV27 and TRBJ2-1, with TRBD1 matching 7 bases. Unmatched junction bases numbered 8, after V lost 5 bases and J lost 4 bases. The CDR3 consists of 15 residues. CDR1 is MNHEY, CDR2 SMNVEV, per germline (reference sequence). CDR3 nucleotides: TGTGCCAGCAGTCCAAGACAGGGTAAATACAATGAGCAGTTCTTC. Protein product: CASSPRQGKYNEQFF.

Of note for this clonotype: This likely came from a read error, as a far larger clone is one base away. J is TRBJ2-7 and V is TRBV6-5; 8 bases map to TRBD2. The germline CDR1 and CDR2 sequences are MNHEY and SVGAGI. The CDR3 spans 14 residues. CDR3 loop: CSSTQVAGPYEQYF. The DNA for the CDR3 is TGTTCCAGCACCCAGGTAGCGGGACCCTACGAGCAGTACTTC.

V is TRBV2 and J is TRBJ2-3; D is ambiguous. In germline, CDR1 is SNHLY, CDR2 FYNNEI. The germline V and J ends were trimmed by 5 bases and 3 bases, with 0 bases remaining between them. This CDR3 region has 10 residues. This CDR3 is CASSTDTQYF. CDR3 bases: TGTGCCAGCAGTACAGATACGCAGTATTTT. Full variable domain (rest looked up from reference TRBV2 and TRBJ2-3): EPEVTQTPSHQVTQMGQEVILRCVPISNHLYFYWYRQILGQKVEFLVSFYNNEISEKSEIFDDQFSVERPDGSNFTLKIRSTKLEDSAMYFCASSTDTQYFGPGTRLTVL.

In this sample, this clonotype turned up once. One end of the junction fails to match germline, which may point to a read error. The J gene is TRBJ1-2, the V gene TRBV7-8; unclear D gene. CDR1 and CDR2 from the germline V gene are SGHVS and FQNEAQ. The CDR3 is made up of 14 amino acids. CDR3 sequence (DNA): TGTGCCAGCAGGTTAGAAAAGGACGGAGGCGGCTACACCTTC. Protein product: CASRLEKDGGGYTF.

A word on this clonotype: Given a much more abundant clone one base away, this may be a read error. The rearrangement uses TRBV15 and TRBJ1-5; D is unresolved. Trimming removed 4 bases at V and 7 bases at J, with 11 bases between. The CDR3 has 13 amino acids. Germline V lookup: CDR1 LNHNV, CDR2 YYDKDF (reference sequence). CDR3 bases: TGTGCCACCAGCACCATACTCAGCCAGCCCCAGCATTTT. Translation gives CATSTILSQPQHF.

In this sample, this clonotype turned up many times. The CDR3 reads CASSLGPIITGGWNEKLFF. The CDR3 DNA is TGTGCCAGCAGCTTGGGCCCGATCATCACGGGGGGCTGGAATGAAAAACTGTTTTTT. The genes are TRBV5-6 and TRBJ1-4; D perhaps matches TRBD1 (6 bases). CDR1 and CDR2 from the germline V gene are SGHDT and YYEEEE. The CDR3 contains 19 residues. The V end was cut by 0 bases, the J end by 5 bases, with 23 bases between.

The chain employs TRBV11-3 and TRBJ1-1, with 9 bases aligning to TRBD1. This CDR3 contains 14 residues. J was trimmed by 5 bases and V by 8 bases; bases with no gene match: 9. CDR1 is SGHNT and CDR2 is YENEEA in the germline V gene. CDR3 sequence reads: CASARTGAGTEAFF. CDR3 coding DNA: TGTGCCAGCGCTCGGACAGGGGCAGGGACTGAAGCTTTCTTT.

Concerning this clonotype itself: This likely reflects a read error, since a far larger clone is one base away. The chain is built from TRBV6-4 and TRBJ2-1, with a possible D match to TRBD2 (6 bases). CDR3 length equals 16 residues. The V gene's germline CDR1 is MRHNA and CDR2 SNTAGT. V lost 5 bases to trimming and J lost 6 bases, with 20 bases between them. The CDR3 DNA follows: TGTGCCAGCAGTTATGCCACCGGGACTCCCGTCAATGAGCAGTTCTTC. Its protein product is CASSYATGTPVNEQFF.

This clonotype is medium-sized in the sample. The chain links TRBV6-1 to TRBJ2-7; 11 positions match TRBD2. The CDR3 covers 15 residues. V dropped 6 bases and J dropped 1; count of bases not matched to a gene: 5. The germline V gene has CDR1 MNHNS and CDR2 SASEGT. The CDR3 coding sequence is TGTGCCAGCAGCCAGACTAGCGGGGCGTCCTACGAGCAGTACTTC. Translated, it gives CASSQTSGASYEQYF.

CDR3 DNA: TGCAGTGTTCCTAGCGGGAGTACCGAGCAGTACTTC. It encodes CSVPSGSTEQYF. The chain carries TRBV20-1 and TRBJ2-7, with 10 positions matching TRBD2. The germline V gene encodes CDR1 DFQATT and CDR2 SNEGSKA (reference sequence). This CDR3 spans 12 amino acids. J lost 6 bases, V lost 7 bases, and 6 bases had no gene match.

This clonotype was picked up many times. CDR3 in DNA: TGCGCCAGCAGTTCGAGTCCGGGACAGGGCTATGAAGATGGCTACACCTTC. This codes for CASSSSPGQGYEDGYTF. The chain combines TRBV5-1 with TRBJ1-2; 9 bases fit TRBD1. J lost 6 bases, V lost 5 bases, and 17 bases had no gene match. CDR1 SGHRS and CDR2 YFSETQ come from the germline V gene. The CDR3 extends over 17 amino acids.

This clonotype was observed at least ten times. A clone one base away is much larger, so this may be a read error. The chain couples TRBV20-1 to TRBJ1-5; D gene uncertain. Trimming left V 7 bases short and J 2 bases short, with 12 bases between. Per the germline V gene, CDR1 is DFQATT and CDR2 is SNEGSKA (reference sequence). This CDR3 comprises 13 residues. In nucleotides, the CDR3 is TGCAGTGTAAAACAGATGGGCAATCAGCCCCAGCATTTT. Its protein product is CSVKQMGNQPQHF.

The chain links TRBV12-3 or TRBV12-4 to TRBJ2-2; maybe TRBD1 (6 bases). The CDR3 runs 14 residues. V dropped 10 bases and J dropped 7 bases, with 19 bases sitting between them. As DNA, the CDR3 is TGTGCCAACAAACTTGGTGGGGGCAGCGGGGAGCTGTTTTTT. Translation gives CANKLGGGSGELFF.

This clonotype was observed many times. This chain uses TRBV4-2 with TRBJ2-2; 8 bases are a match to TRBD1. Germline CDR1 LGHNA, CDR2 YNFKEQ. With 2 bases clipped from V and 6 bases from J, the junction kept 11 bases outside the gene matches. This CDR3 has 17 amino acids. CDR3 sequence reads: CASSQKGGTGGSGELFF. In DNA form, the CDR3 reads TGTGCCAGCAGCCAAAAAGGGGGAACAGGGGGATCCGGGGAGCTGTTTTTT.

The chain is built from TRBV5-1 and TRBJ2-2, with D possibly matching TRBD1 (6 bases). The CDR3 consists of 13 residues. Germline lookup yields CDR1 SGHRS and CDR2 YFSETQ. The V end was cut by 6 bases, the J end by 7 bases, with 13 bases between. The CDR3 DNA is TGCGCCAGCATCGGTACAGGGATCGGGGAGCTGTTTTTT. Protein sequence: CASIGTGIGELFF.

The rearrangement links TRBV5-1 to TRBJ2-7; tentative D call: TRBD2 (5 bases). Trimming cost V 1 base and J 1 base, with 9 bases left between them. Germline-derived CDR1 and CDR2 are SGHRS and YFSETQ. The CDR3 sequence is 14 residues long. CDR3 loop: CASSLISGSYEQYF. CDR3 nucleotide sequence: TGCGCCAGCAGCTTGATTTCGGGATCCTACGAGCAGTACTTC. The full variable domain, in which reference TRBV5-1 and TRBJ2-7 provide the parts outside the CDR3, is KAGVTQTPRYLIKTRGQQVTLSCSPISGHRSVSWYQQTPGQGLQFLFEYFSETQRNKGNFPGRFSGRQFSNSRSEMNVSTLELGDSALYLCASSLISGSYEQYFGPGTRLTVT.

This rearrangement joins TRBV5-1 to TRBJ2-7; tentative D call: TRBD2 (5 bases). The V end was cut by 0 bases, the J end by 0 bases, with 7 bases between. The CDR3 is 14 residues long. Germline assignment: CDR1 SGHRS and CDR2 YFSETQ. The CDR3 nucleotides are TGCGCCAGCAGCTTGGCGGGAAACTCCTACGAGCAGTACTTC. Translating it yields CASSLAGNSYEQYF.

This clonotype was recorded at least ten times. The J gene is TRBJ2-2, the V gene TRBV4-2, with 9 bases lining up with TRBD2. The CDR3 sequence is 14 residues long. Losses at the gene ends were 5 bases for V and 4 bases for J; bases not matched to a gene: 2. Germline V gives CDR1 LGHNA, CDR2 YNFKEQ. The CDR3 sequence: CASSVSGSTGELFF. The CDR3 DNA is TGTGCCAGCAGCGTTAGCGGGAGCACCGGGGAGCTGTTTTTT.

Notes on this clonotype: An end of the junction does not agree with germline; a read error may underlie this. This chain uses TRBV15 with TRBJ2-7, with 7 bases that match TRBD1. The CDR3 length is 19 residues. The germline V gene encodes CDR1 LNHNV and CDR2 YYDKDF (reference sequence). The CDR3 nucleotides read TGTTCCACCAGCAGAGATGAGGGGACAGCCGGGACCCCTTCCTACGATCAGTACTTC. It codes for CSTSRDEGTAGTPSYDQYF.

A remark on this clonotype: This may be a read error: a much more frequent sequence differs by one nucleotide. The genes are TRBV7-8 and TRBJ1-4; D ambiguous. The CDR3 length is 15 residues. Germline lookup yields CDR1 SGHVS and CDR2 FQNEAQ. V lost 5 bases to trimming and J lost 7 bases, with 17 bases between them. CDR3 in DNA: TGTGCCAGCAGCGCTTGGGAGGGTGGGTCTGAAAAACTGTTTTTT. It yields the protein CASSAWEGGSEKLFF.

The CDR3 here is CASSPFGGDYGYTF. Here the CDR3 DNA reads TGTGCCAGTAGTCCGTTTGGGGGTGACTATGGCTACACCTTC. The V and J genes are TRBV19 and TRBJ1-2; D may be TRBD1 (5 bases). This CDR3 has 14 residues. CDR1 LNHDA and CDR2 SQIVND come from the germline V gene (reference sequence). The ends were cut back, 5 bases at V and 3 bases at J, with 13 bases in the middle. Combining the CDR3 with reference TRBV19 and TRBJ1-2 gives the whole variable domain DGGITQSPKYLFRKEGQNVTLSCEQNLNHDAMYWYRQDPGQGLRLIYYSQIVNDFQKGDIAEGYSVSREKKESFPLTVTSAQKNPTAFYLCASSPFGGDYGYTFGSGTRLTVV.

Of note for this clonotype: A far more abundant clone sits one base away, making this likely a read error. The V call is TRBV2, the J call TRBJ2-1; a possible D gene is TRBD1 (5 bases). The CDR3 spans 14 residues. Germline V CDR1 and CDR2: SNHLY, FYNNEI. The V end was cut by 7 bases, the J end by 4 bases, with 14 bases between. The CDR3 nucleotides are TGTGCCAGCATCTTGGGGCCCCCTTACAATGAGCAGTTCTTC. It translates to CASILGPPYNEQFF.

Notes on this clonotype: Only one base separates this from a far larger clonotype, so it likely reflects a read error. The chain recombines TRBV6-2 or TRBV6-3 with TRBJ2-7; D is perhaps TRBD1 or TRBD2 (5 bases each). CDR1 and CDR2 from the germline V gene are MNHEY and SVGEGT. The CDR3 extends over 15 amino acids. The CDR3 spells CVSSEGSDLHYEQYF. In DNA form, the CDR3 reads TGTGTCAGCAGTGAGGGGTCAGACCTTCACTACGAGCAGTACTTC.

This clonotype has just a few counts. The chain uses TRBV19 and TRBJ1-1; D possibly corresponds to TRBD1 (5 bases). The CDR3 is 13 residues long. The germline CDR1 and CDR2 sequences are LNHDA and SQIVND (reference sequence). Between the trimmed V and J ends, which lost 5 bases and 2 bases, there was a span of 9 bases. The CDR3 spells CASSSQGNTEAFF. The DNA of the CDR3 is TGTGCCAGTAGTTCTCAGGGAAACACTGAAGCTTTCTTT. The full variable domain, in which reference TRBV19 and TRBJ1-1 provide the parts outside the CDR3, is DGGITQSPKYLFRKEGQNVTLSCEQNLNHDAMYWYRQDPGQGLRLIYYSQIVNDFQKGDIAEGYSVSREKKESFPLTVTSAQKNPTAFYLCASSSQGNTEAFFGQGTRLTVV.

This clonotype is medium-sized by share. This chain uses TRBV20-1 with TRBJ2-3, with TRBD2 matching 9 bases. CDR1 DFQATT and CDR2 SNEGSKA come from the germline V gene (reference sequence). This CDR3 comprises 15 residues. The V and J ends lost 7 bases and 0 bases, in that order; junction bases with no gene match: 8. CDR3 sequence reads: CSVAGARISTDTQYF. The DNA of the CDR3 is TGCAGTGTAGCGGGAGCGCGAATAAGCACAGATACGCAGTATTTT.

This rearrangement joins TRBV27 to TRBJ2-1, with D perhaps matching TRBD1 (5 bases). Germline V gene sequence: CDR1 MNHEY, CDR2 SMNVEV (reference sequence). V shed 6 bases and J shed 0 bases, with 21 bases lying between them. The CDR3 has 18 residues. The CDR3 bases are TGTGCCAGCAGGCCTGGACAAGCCGGTCTAAGCTCCTACAATGAGCAGTTCTTC. Translating it yields CASRPGQAGLSSYNEQFF.

This chain joins TRBV7-2 and TRBJ2-2; D tentatively reads TRBD1 or TRBD2 (5 bases each). The V gene's germline CDR1 is SGHTA and CDR2 FQGNSA. V shed 2 bases and J shed 5 bases, with 15 bases lying between them. This CDR3 region has 16 residues. CDR3 in DNA: TGTGCCAGCAGCTTACTACCCGCCGGGGCAACCGGGGAGCTGTTTTTT. It specifies CASSLLPAGATGELFF.

This clonotype was seen at least ten times. The chain combines TRBV30 with TRBJ2-5, with a weak D call TRBD2 (5 bases). Germline loops: CDR1 GTSNPN, CDR2 SVGIG (reference sequence). Trimming took 1 base from V and 1 from J, leaving 10 bases between them. The CDR3 is 14 amino acids. CDR3 sequence: CAWSGIAFQETQYF. The CDR3 DNA sequence: TGTGCCTGGAGTGGAATAGCGTTCCAAGAGACCCAGTACTTC.

DNA for the CDR3: TGTGCCAGCAGACCACCGGGACAGGGGGTGAGAGGCTACACCTTC. The encoded protein is CASRPPGQGVRGYTF. The J gene is TRBJ1-2, the V gene TRBV11-2; 11 positions match TRBD1. J was trimmed by 8 bases and V by 6 bases; bases with no gene match: 11. CDR1 and CDR2 (germline): SGHAT, FQNNGV. This CDR3 region has 15 residues.

This clonotype was picked up many times. This chain connects TRBV3-1 to TRBJ2-5; 11 bases are a match to TRBD2. This CDR3 region has 16 residues. From germline, CDR1 is LGHDT and CDR2 YNNKEL (reference sequence). Trimming at V came to 1 base and at J to 6 bases, leaving 7 bases not matched to a gene. This CDR3 reads CASSQGLLAGVKTQYF. The CDR3 nucleotides read TGTGCCAGCAGCCAAGGGCTACTAGCGGGAGTTAAGACCCAGTACTTC.